The 5 T cell receptor beta chains in this list originate from one sample, sequenced in a study of STAT5B mutations in CD4+ large granular lymphocyte leukemia. Libraries were prepared by immunoSEQ multiplex PCR; TCRdb keeps only in-frame clonotypes and omits some of them. Seen here are about 29,000 clones, 70% to 85% observed once, and the top ten hold approximately 6.2%. The material sequenced was CD4+ T cells from blood buffy coats. The receptors derive from a human donor in good health.

The chain links TRBV9 to TRBJ2-3; D is uncertain. This CDR3 is built from 16 residues. The V and J ends lost 0 bases and 5 bases respectively, with 16 bases between them. The germline gives CDR1 SGDLS, CDR2 YYNGEE. The CDR3 DNA follows: TGTGCCAGCAGCGTAGACGGCGATCCGAACCGAGATACGCAGTATTTT. As protein: CASSVDGDPNRDTQYF. Together with reference TRBV9 and TRBJ2-3, the CDR3 gives the full variable domain: DSGVTQTPKHLITATGQRVTLRCSPRSGDLSVYWYQQSLDQGLQFLIQYYNGEERAKGNILERFSAQQFPDLHSELNLSSLELGDSALYFCASSVDGDPNRDTQYFGPGTRLTVL.

The chain couples TRBV19 to TRBJ1-2, with TRBD1 matching 9 bases. In germline, CDR1 is LNHDA, CDR2 SQIVND (reference sequence). CDR3 length: 15 amino acids. V was pared by 7 bases and J by 2 bases, with 8 bases of the junction left unmatched. The CDR3, as DNA: TGTGCCAGTACGGGGAATGGACAGGGGAACTATGGCTACACCTTC. It specifies CASTGNGQGNYGYTF.

The sample holds a few counts of this clone. This chain connects TRBV2 to TRBJ1-2; TRBD1 agrees at 10 bases. The CDR3 extends over 14 amino acids. With V trimmed by 6 bases and J by 4 bases, 5 bases remained unmatched. CDR1 and CDR2 from the germline V gene are SNHLY and FYNNEI. The CDR3 nucleotides are TGTGCCAGCAGACCCGGGACAGGGGTCTATGGCTACACCTTC. Translation: CASRPGTGVYGYTF.

The chain links TRBV15 to TRBJ2-7, with D perhaps matching TRBD2 (5 bases). This CDR3 region has 15 residues. In germline, CDR1 is LNHNV, CDR2 YYDKDF (reference sequence). Trimming pared 5 bases from V and 3 bases from J, leaving 17 bases between. As DNA, the CDR3 is TGTGCCACCAGCGTCTTTCTGGCTGGAGGCTACGAGCAGTACTTC. The encoded protein is CATSVFLAGGYEQYF.

This clone came up a few times. The rearrangement joins TRBV28 to TRBJ1-2, with D tentatively TRBD1 (6 bases). The V end was cut by 5 bases, the J end by 4 bases, with 8 bases between. Germline CDR1 MDHEN, CDR2 SYDVKM. The length of the CDR3 is 12 residues. CDR3 protein: CASSRGGYGYTF. The CDR3 coding sequence is TGTGCCAGCAGTCGAGGGGGCTATGGCTACACCTTC.